A selection of T cell receptor beta chains follows, all from one sample in a study of blood T cell repertoires in COVID-19. This table comes from immunoSEQ multiplex PCR, and its TCRdb copy is limited to in-frame clones, with some not included. The sample gives about 270,000 clones, roughly 84% of which show up once; 3.1% is in the top ten. The sequenced material came from peripheral blood. These receptors came from a woman under 30 with acute or convalescent COVID-19. Each CDR3 is given with its conserved first and last residue. Fields, in order: clone size, D gene, CDR3 length, V gene, J gene, CDR3 DNA, CDR3 protein. The D gene is left open where the match is weak. Some rows mark clone size as missing; the rest say once, few, many or name a class of expanded clone.

size: NA; D: NA; length: 11; V: TRBV2; J: TRBJ2-7; DNA: TGTGCCAGCAGTTATTCTTACGAGCAGTACTTC; CDR3: CASSYSYEQYF
size: few; D: NA; length: 14; V: TRBV3-1/TRBV3-2; J: TRBJ1-1; DNA: TGTGCCAGCAGCCAAGTGGGGGGGGCTACTGAAGCTTTCTTT; CDR3: CASSQVGGATEAFF
size: NA; D: NA; length: 15; V: TRBV5-6; J: TRBJ2-1; DNA: TGTGCCAGCAGCTTTTCCCCTAGCTCCTACAATGAGCAGTTCTTC; CDR3: CASSFSPSSYNEQFF
size: NA; D: TRBD2; length: 15; V: TRBV6-2/TRBV6-3; J: TRBJ2-7; DNA: TGTGCCAGCAGTTACAGTGGCGGGAGAGGCTACGAGCAGTACTTC; CDR3: CASSYSGGRGYEQYF
size: NA; D: NA; length: 16; V: TRBV28; J: TRBJ1-2; DNA: TGTGCCAGCAGTCCCACCCACGGGGGACTGAACTATGGCTACACCTTC; CDR3: CASSPTHGGLNYGYTF
size: NA; D: NA; length: 19; V: TRBV24-1; J: TRBJ1-3; DNA: TGTGCCACCAGTGATTCTCGGCAGGGCCCGATCGATGAAGGAAACACCATATATTTT; CDR3: CATSDSRQGPIDEGNTIYF
size: NA; D: TRBD1; length: 16; V: TRBV2; J: TRBJ1-5; DNA: TGTGCCAGCAGTGAAGTGCAACAGGGGGGATATCAGCCCCAGCATTTT; CDR3: CASSEVQQGGYQPQHF
size: NA; D: TRBD1; length: 16; V: TRBV19; J: TRBJ1-5; DNA: TGTGCCAGTAACCCGCGGGACAGCCATAGCAATCAGCCCCAGCATTTT; CDR3: CASNPRDSHSNQPQHF
size: NA; D: NA; length: 16; V: TRBV18; J: TRBJ1-2; DNA: TGTGCCAGCTCACCACTAGATCAGCCGGGGGGCTATGGCTACACCTTC; CDR3: CASSPLDQPGGYGYTF
size: NA; D: NA; length: 14; V: TRBV28; J: TRBJ2-6; DNA: TGTGCCAGCAGTTTTCCGTCCCGGGCCAACGTCCTGACTTTC; CDR3: CASSFPSRANVLTF
size: NA; D: TRBD1; length: 16; V: TRBV7-2; J: TRBJ2-1; DNA: TGTGCCAGCAGCCCCCAAGGACAGGCCTTATTCAATGAGCAGTTCTTC; CDR3: CASSPQGQALFNEQFF
size: few; D: TRBD1; length: 16; V: TRBV6-2/TRBV6-3; J: TRBJ1-1; DNA: TGTGCCAGCAGTTACCCCATAACAGGGGGGGACACTGAAGCTTTCTTT; CDR3: CASSYPITGGDTEAFF
size: NA; D: TRBD1; length: 16; V: TRBV7-2; J: TRBJ2-3; DNA: TGTGCCAGCAGCTTAGTCGGGACAGGGGGCTGGGATACGCAGTATTTT; CDR3: CASSLVGTGGWDTQYF
size: NA; D: NA; length: 13; V: TRBV18; J: TRBJ1-4; DNA: TGTGCCAGCTCAACGACAGGTCGCGAAAAACTGTTTTTT; CDR3: CASSTTGREKLFF
size: NA; D: TRBD1; length: 17; V: TRBV28; J: TRBJ1-2; DNA: TGTGCCAGCAGTTCTTCCGGGACAGGGAAGATTAACTATGGCTACACCTTC; CDR3: CASSSSGTGKINYGYTF
size: NA; D: TRBD2; length: 17; V: TRBV19; J: TRBJ2-5; DNA: TGTGCCAGTAGTACGGGAGCGGGAGCGGGCTTCCAAGAGACCCAGTACTTC; CDR3: CASSTGAGAGFQETQYF
size: NA; D: NA; length: 14; V: TRBV10-1; J: TRBJ2-1; DNA: TGCGCCAGCCCTGCCGTGCGGGCATGGAATGAGCAGTTCTTC; CDR3: CASPAVRAWNEQFF
size: NA; D: NA; length: 14; V: TRBV30; J: TRBJ2-3; DNA: TGTGCCTGGAGTTTCCCGGGAGTTACAGATACGCAGTATTTT; CDR3: CAWSFPGVTDTQYF
size: NA; D: NA; length: 13; V: TRBV4-3; J: TRBJ2-7; DNA: TGCGCCAGCAGCAAGATAACTAGTAGCGAGCAGTACTTC; CDR3: CASSKITSSEQYF
size: once; D: TRBD2; length: 13; V: TRBV25-1; J: TRBJ2-7; DNA: TGTGCCAGCAGTGGGGGCGGGAGAGTCGAGCAGTACTTC; CDR3: CASSGGGRVEQYF
size: NA; D: NA; length: 13; V: TRBV11-2; J: TRBJ1-1; DNA: TGTGCCAGCAGCCGGTGGGGGGGGAGTGAAGCTTTCTTT; CDR3: CASSRWGGSEAFF
size: few; D: NA; length: 13; V: TRBV20-1; J: TRBJ1-2; DNA: TGCAGTGCTAGTACGGAGCAGAACTATGGCTACACCTTC; CDR3: CSASTEQNYGYTF
size: NA; D: NA; length: 15; V: TRBV6-5; J: TRBJ2-4; DNA: TGTGCCAGCAGTTACTCGGGTCAGGGGAATGACATCCAGTACTTC; CDR3: CASSYSGQGNDIQYF
size: NA; D: TRBD1; length: 14; V: TRBV24-1; J: TRBJ2-7; DNA: TGTGCCACCAGTGACCCGACAGGGGCGGATGAGCAGTACTTC; CDR3: CATSDPTGADEQYF
size: NA; D: NA; length: 16; V: TRBV15; J: TRBJ2-5; DNA: TGTGCCACCAGCAGAGATGGCCAGGGGAGAAGGGAGACCCAGTACTTC; CDR3: CATSRDGQGRRETQYF
size: NA; D: NA; length: 12; V: TRBV6-5; J: TRBJ1-5; DNA: TGTGCCAGCCAGAATAATTGGCAGCCCCAGCATTTT; CDR3: CASQNNWQPQHF
size: NA; D: TRBD1; length: 16; V: TRBV15; J: TRBJ2-1; DNA: TGTGCCACCAGCAGAGTCAGGACAGGGATCTACAATGAGCAGTTCTTC; CDR3: CATSRVRTGIYNEQFF
size: NA; D: NA; length: 16; V: TRBV6-5; J: TRBJ1-1; DNA: TGTGCCAGCAGTTACTCGTATCGGACAGTGAACACTGAAGCTTTCTTT; CDR3: CASSYSYRTVNTEAFF
size: NA; D: TRBD1; length: 14; V: TRBV5-4; J: TRBJ2-7; DNA: TGTGCCAGCAGCCCCGGGACAGGGGGCGACGAGCAGTACTTC; CDR3: CASSPGTGGDEQYF
size: NA; D: NA; length: 12; V: TRBV11-2; J: TRBJ1-1; DNA: TGTGCCAGCAGCGAAATTCGGGGTAAGGCTTTCTTT; CDR3: CASSEIRGKAFF
size: NA; D: TRBD2; length: 17; V: TRBV5-6; J: TRBJ2-1; DNA: TGTGCCAGCAGCTCCAATGAGCTAGCGGGAAGCTACAATGAGCAGTTCTTC; CDR3: CASSSNELAGSYNEQFF
size: NA; D: TRBD2; length: 16; V: TRBV4-1; J: TRBJ2-7; DNA: TGCGCCAGCAGCCAAGAACGCGGGAGGTCCAACTACGAGCAGTACTTC; CDR3: CASSQERGRSNYEQYF
size: NA; D: NA; length: 15; V: TRBV28; J: TRBJ2-7; DNA: TGTGCCAGCAGTTTTGAGGGACACTTACCTTACGAGCAGTACTTC; CDR3: CASSFEGHLPYEQYF
size: NA; D: TRBD2; length: 18; V: TRBV5-4; J: TRBJ2-3; DNA: TGTGCCAGCAGCGAGCTTGGTGGTGGGGGAGGGCCGACAGATACGCAGTATTTT; CDR3: CASSELGGGGGPTDTQYF
size: once; D: NA; length: 16; V: TRBV27; J: TRBJ2-3; DNA: TGTGCCAGCAGTTTAATGACGGGTAGAAGCACAGATACGCAGTATTTT; CDR3: CASSLMTGRSTDTQYF
size: NA; D: TRBD2; length: 17; V: TRBV29-1; J: TRBJ2-1; DNA: TGCAGCGTTGAAGTCCCCCGAGCTAGCGGGAGTCCCGATGAGCAGTTCTTC; CDR3: CSVEVPRASGSPDEQFF
size: few; D: NA; length: 17; V: TRBV19; J: TRBJ2-1; DNA: TGTGCCAGTAGTATAGATCGCCCTTTGGACTTCTACAATGAGCAGTTCTTC; CDR3: CASSIDRPLDFYNEQFF
size: NA; D: NA; length: 16; V: TRBV10-3; J: TRBJ1-1; DNA: TGTGCCATCAGTGCTGGTAGTCTGAGGGCCAACACTGAAGCTTTCTTT; CDR3: CAISAGSLRANTEAFF
size: NA; D: NA; length: 13; V: TRBV6-5; J: TRBJ1-5; DNA: TGTGCCAGCAGTTCTTATGGCAATCAGCCCCAGCATTTT; CDR3: CASSSYGNQPQHF
size: few; D: TRBD1; length: 13; V: TRBV6-2/TRBV6-3; J: TRBJ2-1; DNA: TGTGCCAGCAGTTACTCCGGTAGGGACAGGCAGTTCTTC; CDR3: CASSYSGRDRQFF
size: NA; D: TRBD2; length: 14; V: TRBV5-6; J: TRBJ2-7; DNA: TGTGCCAGCAACCCGGGACTAGCGAAATACGAGCAGTACTTC; CDR3: CASNPGLAKYEQYF
size: NA; D: TRBD1; length: 16; V: TRBV15; J: TRBJ1-1; DNA: TGTGCCACCAGCAGTAGATACCGGGACAGAGACACTGAAGCTTTCTTT; CDR3: CATSSRYRDRDTEAFF
size: NA; D: TRBD2; length: 15; V: TRBV29-1; J: TRBJ2-3; DNA: TGCAGCGCCGTCTGGACTAGCGGGAGGCCAGATACGCAGTATTTT; CDR3: CSAVWTSGRPDTQYF
size: NA; D: TRBD2; length: 16; V: TRBV4-3; J: TRBJ2-7; DNA: TGCGCCAGCAGCCAAGTTCGCGGGAGTAGGTCCTACGAGCAGTACTTC; CDR3: CASSQVRGSRSYEQYF
size: many; D: NA; length: 13; V: TRBV6-4; J: TRBJ2-3; DNA: TGTGCCAGCAGTCCGAGGGCGTTAGATACGCAGTATTTT; CDR3: CASSPRALDTQYF
size: NA; D: NA; length: 20; V: TRBV30; J: TRBJ2-6; DNA: TGTGCCTGGGAAAGTCCGGGAGCGGACCTCATTAGCTCTGGGGCCAACGTCCTGACTTTC; CDR3: CAWESPGADLISSGANVLTF
size: NA; D: NA; length: 13; V: TRBV2; J: TRBJ1-1; DNA: TGTGCCAGCAGTGGGACAGCGAACACTGAAGCTTTCTTT; CDR3: CASSGTANTEAFF
size: NA; D: TRBD2; length: 15; V: TRBV5-1; J: TRBJ2-5; DNA: TGCGCCAGCAGCCCAAGCGGGAGTTCTGAAGAGACCCAGTACTTC; CDR3: CASSPSGSSEETQYF
size: NA; D: TRBD1; length: 15; V: TRBV5-4; J: TRBJ1-2; DNA: TGTGCCAGCAGCTTCGACACACAGGGGGACTATGGCTACACCTTC; CDR3: CASSFDTQGDYGYTF
size: NA; D: NA; length: 15; V: TRBV2; J: TRBJ2-5; DNA: TGTGCCAGCAAAGTTGCCGGGATTCCTCAAGAGACCCAGTACTTC; CDR3: CASKVAGIPQETQYF
size: NA; D: TRBD1; length: 20; V: TRBV27; J: TRBJ1-1; DNA: TGTGCCACCGAAAGAAGGGGACAGGTACTCATAATGGCCATGAACACTGAAGCTTTCTTT; CDR3: CATERRGQVLIMAMNTEAFF
size: NA; D: TRBD1; length: 15; V: TRBV28; J: TRBJ1-5; DNA: TGTGCCAGCAGTTTAAGTGGGCAGGGGGCACAGCCCCAGCATTTT; CDR3: CASSLSGQGAQPQHF
size: NA; D: NA; length: 17; V: TRBV25-1; J: TRBJ1-2; DNA: TGTGCCAGCAGTGAATATTGGGCAGGCGAAATGTACTATGGCTACACCTTC; CDR3: CASSEYWAGEMYYGYTF
size: NA; D: TRBD1; length: 14; V: TRBV18; J: TRBJ1-1; DNA: TGTGCCAGCTCACAGGGACAGGGGCCGTTTGAAGCTTTCTTT; CDR3: CASSQGQGPFEAFF
size: few; D: NA; length: 13; V: TRBV30; J: TRBJ1-1; DNA: TGTGCCTGGAGTCGGGGTGTGAACACTGAAGCTTTCTTT; CDR3: CAWSRGVNTEAFF
size: NA; D: TRBD2; length: 15; V: TRBV11-3; J: TRBJ2-3; DNA: TGTGCCAGCAGCTTTTTAGCGGGAGGGACAGATACGCAGTATTTT; CDR3: CASSFLAGGTDTQYF
size: NA; D: NA; length: 12; V: TRBV11-2; J: TRBJ1-1; DNA: TGTGCCAGCAGCTCCTATACAGGCGAAGCTTTCTTT; CDR3: CASSSYTGEAFF
size: few; D: TRBD1; length: 16; V: TRBV7-9; J: TRBJ1-4; DNA: TGTGCCAGCAGCTTAGGCGACAGGGGATCAAATGAAAAACTGTTTTTT; CDR3: CASSLGDRGSNEKLFF
size: few; D: NA; length: 16; V: TRBV7-8; J: TRBJ2-3; DNA: TGTGCCAGCAGCTTAGTGGGCGGGCCGGGCACAGATACGCAGTATTTT; CDR3: CASSLVGGPGTDTQYF
size: NA; D: TRBD2; length: 15; V: TRBV29-1; J: TRBJ2-2; DNA: TGCAGCGTTGAGGCTAGCGGGGTTAACACCGGGGAGCTGTTTTTT; CDR3: CSVEASGVNTGELFF